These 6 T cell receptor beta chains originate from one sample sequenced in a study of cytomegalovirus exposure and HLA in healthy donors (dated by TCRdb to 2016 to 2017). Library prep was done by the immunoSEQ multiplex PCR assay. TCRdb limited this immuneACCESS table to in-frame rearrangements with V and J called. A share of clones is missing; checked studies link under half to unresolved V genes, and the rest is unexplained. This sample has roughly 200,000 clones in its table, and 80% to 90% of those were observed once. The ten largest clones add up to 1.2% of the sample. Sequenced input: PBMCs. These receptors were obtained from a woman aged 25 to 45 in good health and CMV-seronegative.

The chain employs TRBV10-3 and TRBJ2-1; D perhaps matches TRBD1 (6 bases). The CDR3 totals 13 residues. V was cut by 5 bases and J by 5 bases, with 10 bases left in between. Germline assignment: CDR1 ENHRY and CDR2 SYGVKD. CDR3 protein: CAISPDRNNEQFF. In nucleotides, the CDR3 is TGTGCCATCAGTCCGGACAGAAACAATGAGCAGTTCTTC.

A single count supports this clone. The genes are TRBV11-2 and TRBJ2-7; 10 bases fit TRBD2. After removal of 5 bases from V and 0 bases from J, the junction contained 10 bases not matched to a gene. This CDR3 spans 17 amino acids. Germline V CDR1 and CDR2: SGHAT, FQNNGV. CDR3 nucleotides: TGTGCCAGCAGCCGAGTCGCTAGCGGGAGTAGCTCCTACGAGCAGTACTTC. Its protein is CASSRVASGSSSYEQYF.

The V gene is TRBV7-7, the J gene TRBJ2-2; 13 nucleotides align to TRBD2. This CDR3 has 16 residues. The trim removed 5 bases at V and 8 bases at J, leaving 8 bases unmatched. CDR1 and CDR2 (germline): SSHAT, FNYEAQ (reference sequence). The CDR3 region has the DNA TGTGCCAGCAGCACCCGGACTAGCGGGAGAGGGGGGGAGCTGTTTTTT. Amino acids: CASSTRTSGRGGELFF.

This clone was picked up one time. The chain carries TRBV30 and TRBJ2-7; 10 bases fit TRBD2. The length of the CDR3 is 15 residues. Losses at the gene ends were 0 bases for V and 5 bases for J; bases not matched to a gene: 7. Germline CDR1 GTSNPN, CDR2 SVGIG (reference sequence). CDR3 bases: TGTGCCTGGAGTGTAGCGGGGGGGCTGGGTAACGAGCAGTACTTC. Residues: CAWSVAGGLGNEQYF.

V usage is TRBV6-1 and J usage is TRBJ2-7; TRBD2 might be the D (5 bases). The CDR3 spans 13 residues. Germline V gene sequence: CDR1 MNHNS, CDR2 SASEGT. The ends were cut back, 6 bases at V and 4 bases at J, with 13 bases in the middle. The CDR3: CASRSGGRYEQYF. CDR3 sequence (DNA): TGTGCCAGCAGGAGCGGCGGGCGGTACGAGCAGTACTTC.

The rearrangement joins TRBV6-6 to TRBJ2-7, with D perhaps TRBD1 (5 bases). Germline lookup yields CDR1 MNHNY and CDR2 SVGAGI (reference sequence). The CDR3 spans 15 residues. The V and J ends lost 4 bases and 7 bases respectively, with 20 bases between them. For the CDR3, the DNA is TGTGCCAGCAGTTCCCTCTCCATGTGGGGCCGGGAGCAGTACTTC. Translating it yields CASSSLSMWGREQYF.